The 27 T cell receptor beta chains listed next were all sequenced from one sample in a study of T cells in severe cutaneous drug reactions. Bulk and single-cell libraries used iRepertoire multiplex PCR with TCR subtype-specific primers. TCRdb reanalyzed the multiplex PCR reads and collapses them to one entry per CDR3 protein, without DNA. The table for this sample gives thousands of distinct CDR3 sequences. Sequenced patients had Stevens-Johnson syndrome or toxic epidermal necrolysis caused by carbamazepine. Sequenced material: cells from a skin blister. Every receptor here comes from a human donor with a severe cutaneous adverse drug reaction.

This rearrangement joins TRBV6-2 or TRBV6-3 to TRBJ1-5. The CDR3 runs to 13 residues. Germline V lookup: CDR1 MNHEY, CDR2 SVGEGT. This CDR3 reads CAIGGSLVQPQHF.

V and J are TRBV12-3 or TRBV12-4 and TRBJ2-6; TCRdb indicates TRBD1, and absent DNA this call remains unverified. The CDR3 is 15 amino acids. The CDR3 region is CASSLAQGGANVLTF.

This chain connects TRBV28 to TRBJ2-7; absent DNA, TCRdb's TRBD1 call cannot be checked. CDR3 length equals 14 residues. Germline CDR1 MDHEN, CDR2 SYDVKM. The CDR3: CASSPKVRDYEQYF. The variable domain in full, completed from reference TRBV28 and TRBJ2-7, reads DVKVTQSSRYLVKRTGEKVFLECVQDMDHENMFWYRQDPGLGLRLIYFSYDVKMKEKGDIPEGYSVSREKKERFSLILESASTNQTSMYLCASSPKVRDYEQYFGPGTRLTVT.

V and J are TRBV9 and TRBJ2-2; TCRdb reports TRBD1, a call that lacks DNA to check it against. Germline CDR1 and CDR2: SGDLS and YYNGEE. There are 14 residues in the CDR3. The CDR3: CASSVGQGSGELFF.

The rearrangement joins TRBV6-1 to TRBJ1-2; the D call from TCRdb, TRBD1, cannot be confirmed without DNA. CDR1 and CDR2 (germline): MNHNS, SASEGT. The CDR3 covers 12 residues. The CDR3 loop reads CAIITGSHGYTF.

The chain uses TRBV28 and TRBJ2-1; TCRdb indicates TRBD2, and absent DNA this call remains unverified. There are 13 residues in the CDR3. CDR1 is MDHEN, CDR2 SYDVKM, per germline. The CDR3 reads CASSLLAHNEQFF.

The CDR3 loop reads CASSSTLGKLEQYF. This chain connects TRBV7-2 to TRBJ2-7. The CDR3 has 14 amino acids. The germline V gene encodes CDR1 SGHTA and CDR2 FQGNSA.

This clonotype ranks as large in terms of frequency. The J gene is TRBJ2-7, the V gene TRBV2. The CDR3 has 12 residues. Germline V CDR1 and CDR2: SNHLY, FYNNEI. The CDR3 here is CASSDMLKEQYF.

The chain carries TRBV28 and TRBJ2-5; TCRdb indicates TRBD1, and absent DNA this call remains unverified. In germline, CDR1 is MDHEN, CDR2 SYDVKM. There are 17 residues in the CDR3. CDR3 residues: CASSLGSFRGPQETQYF.

This clonotype shows up as medium-sized by frequency. The rearrangement joins TRBV29-1 to TRBJ2-2. Germline lookup yields CDR1 SQVTM and CDR2 ANQGSEA. CDR3 length: 14 amino acids. Here the CDR3 reads CSVLGQKNTGELFF.

This chain connects TRBV28 to TRBJ1-5. Germline V gene data show CDR1 as MDHEN and CDR2 as SYDVKM. CDR3 size: 13 residues. This CDR3 reads CASSRSPPQPQHF. Variable domain in full (rest from reference TRBV28 and TRBJ1-5): DVKVTQSSRYLVKRTGEKVFLECVQDMDHENMFWYRQDPGLGLRLIYFSYDVKMKEKGDIPEGYSVSREKKERFSLILESASTNQTSMYLCASSRSPPQPQHFGDGTRLSIL.

The chain combines TRBV28 with TRBJ2-3. There are 14 residues in the CDR3. Germline CDR1 MDHEN, CDR2 SYDVKM. CDR3 sequence: CASSLLLFTDTQYF.

The gene calls are TRBV5-1 and TRBJ2-1; TCRdb outputs TRBD2, but without DNA this stays unchecked. CDR3 size: 16 residues. From germline, CDR1 is SGHRS and CDR2 YFSETQ. CDR3: CASSTTTSGEYNEQFF.

The chain is built from TRBV10-3 and TRBJ1-2. The CDR3 spans 14 residues. In germline, CDR1 is ENHRY, CDR2 SYGVKD. The CDR3: CAISGQLANYGYTF.

This clonotype is labeled medium-sized (0.01 to 0.1%) based on frequency. The gene calls are TRBV6-6 and TRBJ2-5; the D call of TRBD1 rests on TCRdb alone, since no DNA is present to check it. Germline CDR1 reads MNHNY; CDR2 reads SVGAGI (reference sequence). The CDR3 is made up of 13 amino acids. The CDR3 here is CASSPGGQETQYF.

V usage is TRBV4-2 and J usage is TRBJ2-1; TCRdb returns TRBD2, unconfirmable since there is no DNA. Germline CDR1 and CDR2: LGHNA and YNFKEQ. The CDR3 sequence is 17 residues long. CDR3 in amino acids: CASSQKPLAGGVNEQFF.

The rearrangement uses TRBV4-2 and TRBJ2-7; as DNA is missing, the TRBD1 call by TCRdb cannot be tested. The germline V gene has CDR1 LGHNA and CDR2 YNFKEQ. The CDR3 spans 15 residues. CDR3 residues: CASSQSLRTAYEQYF.

The V and J genes are TRBV20-1 and TRBJ2-1; the D call of TRBD2 rests on TCRdb alone, since no DNA is present to check it. The CDR3 is made up of 13 amino acids. Germline CDR1 is DFQATT and CDR2 is SNEGSKA (reference sequence). CDR3 sequence reads: CSAELAAWGEQFF.

The chain employs TRBV10-3 and TRBJ1-5. The V gene's germline CDR1 is ENHRY and CDR2 SYGVKD. The CDR3 length is 16 residues. The CDR3 protein is CAISDPNGGSNQPQHF.

This clonotype is deemed medium-sized by its frequency. The chain uses TRBV30 and TRBJ2-1; with no DNA, the TCRdb D assignment of TRBD1 cannot be verified. CDR1 is GTSNPN and CDR2 is SVGIG in the germline V gene (reference sequence). This CDR3 is 16 amino acids long. This CDR3 reads CAWGGDRDRVNHEQFF.

The rearrangement uses TRBV4-1 and TRBJ1-4. The CDR3 consists of 15 residues. CDR1 MGHRA and CDR2 YSYEKL come from the germline V gene. The CDR3 loop is CASSQGRTLDEKLFF.

V is TRBV19 and J is TRBJ1-2; TCRdb names TRBD1, which stays unverified in the absence of DNA. The CDR3 is made up of 14 amino acids. Per the germline V gene, CDR1 is LNHDA and CDR2 is SQIVND (reference sequence). The CDR3 reads CASSIQGTNYGYTF.

V usage is TRBV20-1 and J usage is TRBJ1-1; as DNA is missing, the TRBD1 call by TCRdb cannot be tested. The CDR3 covers 11 residues. CDR1 is DFQATT and CDR2 is SNEGSKA in the germline V gene (reference sequence). The chain's CDR3 is CSAYTGGEAFF.

The CDR3: CASSQDRAASSQTQYF. The chain joins TRBV4-3 to TRBJ2-5; TCRdb's D call of TRBD2 is untestable without DNA. This CDR3 contains 16 residues. Looked up from germline, CDR1 is LGHNA and CDR2 is YSLEER.

The rearrangement links TRBV24-1 to TRBJ1-1. The CDR3 is 12 residues long. Germline V gene sequence: CDR1 KGHDR, CDR2 SFDVKD. The CDR3 region is CATSSLNTEAFF.

The chain recombines TRBV28 with TRBJ2-1; TCRdb's assignment of TRBD1 cannot be checked, as there is no DNA. This CDR3 region has 13 residues. The germline V gene encodes CDR1 MDHEN and CDR2 SYDVKM. CDR3 region: CASSLYGPGEQFF.

The rearrangement uses TRBV6-2 or TRBV6-3 and TRBJ1-1. The CDR3 runs 14 residues. Germline CDR1 MNHEY, CDR2 SVGEGT. The CDR3 sequence is CASISGERATEAFF.